This T cell receptor beta chain was recovered during a study of T cells after yellow fever vaccination. TCRdb ran MiXCR on the 5' RACE reads and lists one entry per CDR3 protein. The repertoire includes some 350,000 distinct CDR3 sequences, under 5% of them detected once, and approximately 25% sits in the top ten. V was clipped by 5 bases and J by 6 bases, with 20 bases between them. The CDR3 sequence is 16 residues long. The rearrangement links TRBV12-3 or TRBV12-4 to TRBJ1-5; tentative D call: TRBD1 (6 bases). Material: PBMCs, obtained 5 days after the yellow fever booster vaccination. The receptor was derived from a man aged 18-30 years who received the YFV17D yellow fever vaccine. CDR3 region: CASSPGATNPFQPQHF. For the CDR3, the DNA is TGTGCCAGCAGTCCAGGGGCTACAAACCCATTTCAGCCCCAGCATTTT.